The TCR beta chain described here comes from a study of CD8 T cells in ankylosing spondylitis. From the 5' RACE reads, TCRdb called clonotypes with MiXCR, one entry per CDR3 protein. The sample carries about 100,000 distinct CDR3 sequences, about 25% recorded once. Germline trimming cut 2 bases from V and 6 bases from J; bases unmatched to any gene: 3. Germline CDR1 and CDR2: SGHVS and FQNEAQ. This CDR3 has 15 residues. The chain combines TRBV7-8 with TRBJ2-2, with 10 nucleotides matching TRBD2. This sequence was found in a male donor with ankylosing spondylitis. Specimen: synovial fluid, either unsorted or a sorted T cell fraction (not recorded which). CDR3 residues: CASSLLAGDPGELFF. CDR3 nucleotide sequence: TGTGCCAGCAGCTTACTAGCGGGAGATCCCGGGGAGCTGTTTTTT.